Presented here are 18 T cell receptor beta chains from one specimen sequenced in a study of CD8 T cells in ankylosing spondylitis. TCRdb processed the 5' RACE reads anew with MiXCR; each CDR3 protein has one entry. The data hold some 92,000 distinct CDR3 sequences, with around 27% observed a single time. Sample: blood, either unsorted or a sorted T cell fraction (not recorded which). These receptors came from a male donor with ankylosing spondylitis or in good health (not recorded which).

The V and J genes are TRBV27 and TRBJ2-3; a possible D gene is TRBD1 (5 bases). Germline V gives CDR1 MNHEY, CDR2 SMNVEV (reference sequence). This CDR3 region has 13 residues. The V gene lost 4 bases and the J gene lost 4 bases, with 9 bases spanning the gap. CDR3 in amino acids: CASSSQGSDTQYF. The CDR3 DNA reads TGTGCCAGCAGTTCCCAGGGTTCAGATACGCAGTATTTT.

This clonotype was detected many times. The chain uses TRBV7-3 and TRBJ1-1; D not certain. V gave up 1 base and J gave up 5 bases, with 8 bases separating them. CDR3 length: 13 residues. Germline V CDR1 and CDR2: SGHTA, FQGTGA. The CDR3 loop reads CASSLMRDTEAFF. The CDR3 nucleotides are TGTGCCAGCAGCTTAATGAGGGATACTGAAGCTTTCTTT.

In its sample, this clonotype was seen a few times. This chain connects TRBV6-5 to TRBJ2-7; perhaps TRBD1 as D (6 bases). Trimming removed 6 bases from V and 9 bases from J, with 12 bases in between. There are 11 residues in the CDR3. The germline CDR1 and CDR2 sequences are MNHEY and SVGAGI. The CDR3 DNA follows: TGTGCCAGCAGCCACAGGGCGCTGCAGTACTTC. Its protein product is CASSHRALQYF.

The table lists this clonotype with a few counts. J is TRBJ2-1 and V is TRBV5-1; 9 positions agree with TRBD2. Germline CDR1 SGHRS, CDR2 YFSETQ. CDR3 length equals 16 residues. V gave up 0 bases and J gave up 5 bases; unmatched junction bases: 6. This CDR3 is CASSLALAGADNEQFF. CDR3 DNA: TGCGCCAGCAGCTTGGCATTAGCGGGGGCAGACAATGAGCAGTTCTTC.

This clonotype has more than one count but fewer than ten. The chain carries TRBV18 and TRBJ2-1; 9 bases agree with TRBD1. The junction had 3 bases not matched to a gene; V was cut back by 6 bases and J by 3 bases. CDR3 length equals 14 residues. Germline V gives CDR1 KGHSH, CDR2 LQKENI. The CDR3 DNA reads TGTGCCAGCTCGCCGGGACAGGGCTACAATGAGCAGTTCTTC. It yields the protein CASSPGQGYNEQFF.

This clonotype was detected many times. The chain combines TRBV20-1 with TRBJ1-6; D not certain. The CDR3 contains 15 residues. Germline V gives CDR1 DFQATT, CDR2 SNEGSKA (reference sequence). The germline V and J ends were trimmed by 1 base and 17 bases, with 24 bases remaining between them. In nucleotides, the CDR3 is TGCAGTGCTAGAGGTGAAGTTGGTTTGGACGACGGGTTCCACTTT. Translating gives CSARGEVGLDDGFHF.

The chain employs TRBV5-5 and TRBJ1-1, with no clear D. CDR1 and CDR2 from the germline V gene are SGHKS and YYEKEE (reference sequence). Trimming took 1 base from V and 7 from J, leaving 5 bases between them. The CDR3 runs 11 residues. CDR3 DNA: TGTGCCAGCAGCTTGCTGGGTGAAGCTTTCTTT. This gives the protein CASSLLGEAFF. The full variable domain, with the rest looked up from reference TRBV5-5 and TRBJ1-1, is DAGVTQSPTHLIKTRGQQVTLRCSPISGHKSVSWYQQVLGQGPQFIFQYYEKEERGRGNFPDRFSARQFPNYSSELNVNALLLGDSALYLCASSLLGEAFFGQGTRLTVV.

V and J are TRBV20-1 and TRBJ2-6; D remains ambiguous. The CDR3 is 14 residues long. Germline assignment: CDR1 DFQATT and CDR2 SNEGSKA (reference sequence). V was trimmed by 5 bases and J by 0 bases, leaving 8 bases between them. DNA for the CDR3: TGCAGTGCTGGACGGGTCTCTGGGGCCAACGTCCTGACTTTC. It is translated as CSAGRVSGANVLTF.

This clonotype was found a few times. This chain joins TRBV18 and TRBJ2-1; 8 bases are shared with TRBD2. The trim removed 10 bases at V and 0 bases at J, leaving 2 bases unmatched. Germline V gene data show CDR1 as KGHSH and CDR2 as LQKENI. The CDR3 extends over 13 amino acids. The CDR3 DNA sequence: TGTGCCACCAGCGGGAGCTCCTACAATGAGCAGTTCTTC. It translates to CATSGSSYNEQFF.

The V gene is TRBV3-1, the J gene TRBJ1-1; D gene ambiguous. V gave up 1 base and J gave up 4 bases, with 1 base separating them. This CDR3 comprises 11 residues. The V gene's germline CDR1 is LGHDT and CDR2 YNNKEL (reference sequence). CDR3 in DNA: TGTGCCAGCAGCCAAGCCACTGAAGCTTTCTTT. It specifies CASSQATEAFF.

This clonotype showed up many times. This sequence joins TRBV20-1 and TRBJ1-2; D is uncertain. V dropped 6 bases and J dropped 3 bases, with 11 bases sitting between them. Germline V gene lookup returns CDR1 DFQATT and CDR2 SNEGSKA (reference sequence). This CDR3 contains 12 residues. In DNA form, the CDR3 reads TGCAGTGCCGGCCTCGGCGACTATGGCTACACCTTC. Its translation: CSAGLGDYGYTF.

This clonotype was seen only a few times. The chain links TRBV3-1 to TRBJ1-1; TRBD1 aligns across 7 bases. The CDR3 contains 18 residues. J gave up 0 bases and V 1 base, and 11 bases lay outside the gene matches. The V gene's germline CDR1 is LGHDT and CDR2 YNNKEL (reference sequence). The CDR3: CASSQVSQGVYVNTEAFF. CDR3 nucleotides: TGTGCCAGCAGCCAAGTCTCCCAGGGGGTCTACGTGAACACTGAAGCTTTCTTT.

This clonotype has more than one count but fewer than ten. V and J are TRBV25-1 and TRBJ2-2, with 7 bases matching TRBD1. Germline lookup yields CDR1 MGHDK and CDR2 SYGVNS. Trimming cost V 3 bases and J 0 bases; bases outside gene matches: 4. The CDR3 loop spans 16 amino acids. The CDR3 DNA reads TGTGCCAGCAGTGACGGGACAGCCGCGAACACCGGGGAGCTGTTTTTT. Translated, it gives CASSDGTAANTGELFF.

The chain combines TRBV5-1 with TRBJ1-3, with D possibly matching TRBD1 (5 bases). Germline CDR1 and CDR2: SGHRS and YFSETQ. The CDR3 is 14 residues long. Trimming cost V 1 base and J 3 bases, with 8 bases left between them. CDR3: CASSLTGNGNTIYF. In nucleotides, the CDR3 is TGCGCCAGCAGCTTGACAGGAAATGGAAACACCATATATTTT. Filled out from reference TRBV5-1 and TRBJ1-3, the complete variable domain reads KAGVTQTPRYLIKTRGQQVTLSCSPISGHRSVSWYQQTPGQGLQFLFEYFSETQRNKGNFPGRFSGRQFSNSRSEMNVSTLELGDSALYLCASSLTGNGNTIYFGEGSWLTVV.

The chain joins TRBV18 to TRBJ2-1; D remains unclear. This CDR3 has 13 residues. Deletions cut 4 bases from V and 9 bases from J, with 13 bases between. Germline V gives CDR1 KGHSH, CDR2 LQKENI. The CDR3 here is CASSLDWGSEQFF. In DNA form, the CDR3 reads TGTGCCAGCTCACTAGACTGGGGAAGTGAGCAGTTCTTC.

The rearrangement joins TRBV3-1 to TRBJ2-5; possible D gene TRBD1, 6 bases. CDR1 is LGHDT and CDR2 is YNNKEL in the germline V gene (reference sequence). Trimming took 2 bases from V and 5 from J, leaving 12 bases between them. This CDR3 is 14 amino acids long. DNA for the CDR3: TGTGCCAGCAGCCAACAGGGGTTTGGGGAGACCCAGTACTTC. This encodes CASSQQGFGETQYF.

This clonotype was found a few times. This chain connects TRBV2 to TRBJ2-7, with D perhaps TRBD1 (6 bases). This CDR3 is built from 14 residues. The germline V gene has CDR1 SNHLY and CDR2 FYNNEI. V gave up 1 base and J gave up 2 bases, with 9 bases separating them. The CDR3 protein is CASSEGTEAYEQYF. The CDR3 DNA follows: TGTGCCAGCAGTGAAGGGACAGAGGCCTACGAGCAGTACTTC.

The J gene is TRBJ2-2, the V gene TRBV7-6, with D tentatively TRBD2 (6 bases). CDR3 length equals 14 residues. V lost 8 bases and J lost 0, with 10 bases in between. CDR1 is SGHVS, CDR2 FNYEAQ, per germline. In nucleotides, the CDR3 is TGTGCCAGCGCGTCGGGGGCGAACACCGGGGAGCTGTTTTTT. Protein: CASASGANTGELFF.